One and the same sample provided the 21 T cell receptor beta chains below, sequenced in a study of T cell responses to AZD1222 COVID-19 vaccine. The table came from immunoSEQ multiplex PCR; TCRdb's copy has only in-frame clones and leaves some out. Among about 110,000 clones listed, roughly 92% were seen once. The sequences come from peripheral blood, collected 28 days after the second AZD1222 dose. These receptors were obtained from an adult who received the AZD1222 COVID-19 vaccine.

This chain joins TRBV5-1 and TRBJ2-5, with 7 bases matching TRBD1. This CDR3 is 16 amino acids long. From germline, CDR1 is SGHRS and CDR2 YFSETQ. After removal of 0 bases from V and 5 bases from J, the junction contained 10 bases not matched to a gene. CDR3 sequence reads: CASSLAGTVGWETQYF. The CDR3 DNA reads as TGCGCCAGCAGCTTGGCCGGGACAGTAGGATGGGAGACCCAGTACTTC. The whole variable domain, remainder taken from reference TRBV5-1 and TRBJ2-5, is KAGVTQTPRYLIKTRGQQVTLSCSPISGHRSVSWYQQTPGQGLQFLFEYFSETQRNKGNFPGRFSGRQFSNSRSEMNVSTLELGDSALYLCASSLAGTVGWETQYFGPGTRLLVL.

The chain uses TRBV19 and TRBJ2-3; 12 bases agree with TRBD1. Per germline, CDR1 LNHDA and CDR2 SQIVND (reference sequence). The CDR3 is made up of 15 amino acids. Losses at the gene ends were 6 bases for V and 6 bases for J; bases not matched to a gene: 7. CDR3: CASRRGQGAGDTQYF. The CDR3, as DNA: TGTGCCAGTAGACGGGGACAGGGGGCGGGTGATACGCAGTATTTT.

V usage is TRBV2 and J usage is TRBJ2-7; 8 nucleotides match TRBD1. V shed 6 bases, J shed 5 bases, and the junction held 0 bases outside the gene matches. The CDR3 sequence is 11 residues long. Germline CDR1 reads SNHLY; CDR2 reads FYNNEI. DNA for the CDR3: TGTGCCAGCAGACAGGGGGACGAGCAGTACTTC. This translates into CASRQGDEQYF.

DNA of the CDR3: TGTGCCAGCAGCGCCGGAAGACAGGGAAGCAACTATGGCTACACCTTC. Residues: CASSAGRQGSNYGYTF. The chain has TRBV5-4 and TRBJ1-2; 7 nucleotides line up with TRBD1. This CDR3 is built from 16 residues. Germline values: CDR1 SGHNT, CDR2 YYREEE (reference sequence). V trimming: 4 bases; J trimming: 2 bases; junction bases outside the gene matches: 11.

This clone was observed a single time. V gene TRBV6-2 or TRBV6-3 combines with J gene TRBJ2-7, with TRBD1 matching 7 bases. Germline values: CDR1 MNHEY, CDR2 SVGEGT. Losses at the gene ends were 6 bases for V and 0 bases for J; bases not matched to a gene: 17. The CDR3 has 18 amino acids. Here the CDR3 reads CASSHRDSFLKSSYEQYF. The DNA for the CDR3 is TGTGCCAGCAGCCACCGGGACAGTTTTCTAAAAAGCTCCTACGAGCAGTACTTC.

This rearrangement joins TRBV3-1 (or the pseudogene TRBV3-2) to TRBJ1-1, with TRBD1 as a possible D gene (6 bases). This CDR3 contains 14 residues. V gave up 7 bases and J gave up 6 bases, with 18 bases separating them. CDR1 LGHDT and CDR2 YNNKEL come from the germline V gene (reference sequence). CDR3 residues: CASIKGQGSSEAFF. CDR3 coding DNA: TGTGCCAGCATAAAAGGGCAGGGGTCGTCTGAAGCTTTCTTT.

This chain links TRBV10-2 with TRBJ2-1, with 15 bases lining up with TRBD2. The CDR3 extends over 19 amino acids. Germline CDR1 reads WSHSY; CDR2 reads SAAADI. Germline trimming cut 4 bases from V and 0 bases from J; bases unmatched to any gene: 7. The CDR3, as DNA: TGCGCCAGCAGTGTTAGGACTAGCGGGGGGGCGGACTCCTACAATGAGCAGTTCTTC. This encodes CASSVRTSGGADSYNEQFF.

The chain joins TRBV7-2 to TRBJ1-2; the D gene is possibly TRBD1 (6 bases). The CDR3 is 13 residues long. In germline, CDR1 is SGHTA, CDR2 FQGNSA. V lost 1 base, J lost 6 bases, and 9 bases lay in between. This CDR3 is CASSLVGADGYTF. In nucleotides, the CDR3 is TGTGCCAGCAGCTTAGTGGGGGCGGATGGCTACACCTTC.

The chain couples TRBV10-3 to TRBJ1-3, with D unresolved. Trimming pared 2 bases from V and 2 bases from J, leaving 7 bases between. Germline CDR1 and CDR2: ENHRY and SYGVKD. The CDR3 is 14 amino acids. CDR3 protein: CAISEGGAGNTIYF. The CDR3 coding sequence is TGTGCCATCAGTGAGGGAGGTGCTGGAAACACCATATATTTT.

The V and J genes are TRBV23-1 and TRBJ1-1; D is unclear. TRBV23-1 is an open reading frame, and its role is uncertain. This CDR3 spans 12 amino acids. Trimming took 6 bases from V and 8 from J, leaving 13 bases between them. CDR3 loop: CASRKMREEAFF. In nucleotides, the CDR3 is TGCGCCAGCAGGAAAATGCGGGAGGAAGCTTTCTTT.

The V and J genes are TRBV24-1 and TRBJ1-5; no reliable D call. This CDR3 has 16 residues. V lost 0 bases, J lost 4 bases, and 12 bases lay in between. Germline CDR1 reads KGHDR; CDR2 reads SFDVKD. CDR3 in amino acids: CATSDLWGVGNQPQHF. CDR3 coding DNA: TGTGCCACCAGTGATTTGTGGGGTGTGGGTAATCAGCCCCAGCATTTT.

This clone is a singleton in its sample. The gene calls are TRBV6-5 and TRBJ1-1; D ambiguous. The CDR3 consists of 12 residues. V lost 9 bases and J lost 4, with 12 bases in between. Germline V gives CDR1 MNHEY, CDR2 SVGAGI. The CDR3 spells CASAKQRTEAFF. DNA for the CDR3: TGTGCCAGTGCTAAACAGCGCACTGAAGCTTTCTTT.

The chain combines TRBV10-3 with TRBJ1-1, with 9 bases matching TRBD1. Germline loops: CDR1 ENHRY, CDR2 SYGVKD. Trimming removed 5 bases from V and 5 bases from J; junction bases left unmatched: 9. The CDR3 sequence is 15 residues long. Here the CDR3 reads CAISPIGTGRTEAFF. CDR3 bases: TGTGCCATCAGTCCAATCGGGACAGGGAGGACTGAAGCTTTCTTT.

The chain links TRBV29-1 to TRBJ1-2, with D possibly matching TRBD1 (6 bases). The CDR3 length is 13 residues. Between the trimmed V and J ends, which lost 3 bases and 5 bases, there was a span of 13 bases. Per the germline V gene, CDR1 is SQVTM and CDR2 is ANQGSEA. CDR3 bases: TGCAGCGTTGACGTACAGGGTCGTTATGGCTACACCTTC. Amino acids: CSVDVQGRYGYTF.

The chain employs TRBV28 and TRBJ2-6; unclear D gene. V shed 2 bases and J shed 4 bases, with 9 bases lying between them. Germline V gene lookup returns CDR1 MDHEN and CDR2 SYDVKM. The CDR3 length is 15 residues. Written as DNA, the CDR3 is TGTGCCAGCAGTTTAGGCTCGCTCGGGGCCAACGTCCTGACTTTC. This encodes CASSLGSLGANVLTF. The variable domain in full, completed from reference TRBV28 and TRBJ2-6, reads DVKVTQSSRYLVKRTGEKVFLECVQDMDHENMFWYRQDPGLGLRLIYFSYDVKMKEKGDIPEGYSVSREKKERFSLILESASTNQTSMYLCASSLGSLGANVLTFGAGSRLTVL.

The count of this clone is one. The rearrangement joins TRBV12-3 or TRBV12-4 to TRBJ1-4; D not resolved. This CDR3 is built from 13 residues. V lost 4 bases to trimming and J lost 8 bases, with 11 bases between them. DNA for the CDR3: TGTGCCAGCAGTTCGGCCTCGAGGGAAAAACTGTTTTTT. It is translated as CASSSASREKLFF.

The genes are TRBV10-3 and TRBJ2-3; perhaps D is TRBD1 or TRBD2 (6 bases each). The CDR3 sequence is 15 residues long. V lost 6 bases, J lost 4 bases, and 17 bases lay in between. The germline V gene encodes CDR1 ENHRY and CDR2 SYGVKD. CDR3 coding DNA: TGTGCCATCAGCCTATCTAGGGGGGCTGCAGATACGCAGTATTTT. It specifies CAISLSRGAADTQYF.

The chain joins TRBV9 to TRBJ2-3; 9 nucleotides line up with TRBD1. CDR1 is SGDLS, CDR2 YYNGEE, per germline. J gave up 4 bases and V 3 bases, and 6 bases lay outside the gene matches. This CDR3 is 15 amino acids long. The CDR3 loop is CASSGGTGLPDTQYF. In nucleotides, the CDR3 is TGTGCCAGCAGCGGGGGGACAGGGCTTCCAGATACGCAGTATTTT.

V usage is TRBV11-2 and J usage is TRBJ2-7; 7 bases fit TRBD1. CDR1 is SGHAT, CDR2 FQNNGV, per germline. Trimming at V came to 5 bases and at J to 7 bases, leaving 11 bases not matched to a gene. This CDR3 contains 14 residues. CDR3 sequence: CASSPRTGLREQYF. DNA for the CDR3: TGTGCCAGCAGCCCGCGGACAGGTTTGAGGGAGCAGTACTTC.

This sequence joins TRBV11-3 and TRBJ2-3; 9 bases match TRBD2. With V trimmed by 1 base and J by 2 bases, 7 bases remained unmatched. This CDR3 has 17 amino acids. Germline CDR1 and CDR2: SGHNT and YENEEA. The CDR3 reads CASSLGPLAGFTDTQYF. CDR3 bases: TGTGCCAGCAGCTTAGGGCCCCTAGCGGGGTTCACAGATACGCAGTATTTT.

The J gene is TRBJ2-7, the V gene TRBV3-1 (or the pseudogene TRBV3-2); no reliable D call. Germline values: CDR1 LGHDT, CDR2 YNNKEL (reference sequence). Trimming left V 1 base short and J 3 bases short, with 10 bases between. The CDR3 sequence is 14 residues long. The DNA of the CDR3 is TGTGCCAGCAGCCAAGCAGGCCCCCTCTACGAGCAGTACTTC. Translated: CASSQAGPLYEQYF.